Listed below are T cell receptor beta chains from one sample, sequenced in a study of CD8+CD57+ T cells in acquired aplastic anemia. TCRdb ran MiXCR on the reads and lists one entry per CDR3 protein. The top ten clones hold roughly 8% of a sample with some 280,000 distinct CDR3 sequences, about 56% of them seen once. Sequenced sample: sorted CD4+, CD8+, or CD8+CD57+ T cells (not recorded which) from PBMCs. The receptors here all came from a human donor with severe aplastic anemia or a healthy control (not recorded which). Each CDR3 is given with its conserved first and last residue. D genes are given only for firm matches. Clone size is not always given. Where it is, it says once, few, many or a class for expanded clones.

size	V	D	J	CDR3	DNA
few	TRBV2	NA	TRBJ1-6	CASSQLCSYNSPLHF	TGTGCCAGCAGCCAGCTGTGCTCCTATAATTCACCCCTCCACTTT
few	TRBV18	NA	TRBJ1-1	CASSPREGLNTEAFF	TGTGCCAGCTCACCACGGGAGGGCTTGAACACTGAAGCTTTCTTT
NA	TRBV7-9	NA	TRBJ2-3	CASSTTGTITDTQYF	TGTGCCAGCAGTACTACCGGGACAATCACAGATACGCAGTATTTT
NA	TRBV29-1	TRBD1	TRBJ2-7	CSVEFAGQGSYEQYF	TGCAGCGTTGAGTTCGCGGGACAGGGGTCCTACGAGCAGTACTTC
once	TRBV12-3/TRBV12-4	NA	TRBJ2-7	CASSFLDGYHSYEQYF	TGTGCCAGCAGTTTCCTGGACGGGTATCATTCCTACGAGCAGTACTTC
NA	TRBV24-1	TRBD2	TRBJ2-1	CATSGGGPYNEQFF	TGTGCCACCAGTGGCGGGGGACCCTACAATGAGCAGTTCTTC
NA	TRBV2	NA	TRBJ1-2	CASSEAEGSKYGYTF	TGTGCCAGCAGTGAAGCGGAGGGGAGTAAATATGGCTACACCTTC
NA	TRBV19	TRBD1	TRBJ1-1	CASSRQGRVTEAFF	TGTGCCAGTAGTAGACAGGGGAGAGTCACTGAAGCTTTCTTT
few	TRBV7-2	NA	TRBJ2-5	CASSPARAETQYF	TGTGCCAGCAGCCCCGCCCGGGCAGAGACCCAGTACTTC
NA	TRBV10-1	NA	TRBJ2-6	CASRREKGSGANVLTF	TGCGCCAGCAGACGAGAGAAGGGTTCTGGGGCCAACGTCCTGACTTTC
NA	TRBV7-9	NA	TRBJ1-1	CASSFDRVTEAFF	TGTGCCAGCAGCTTCGATAGGGTTACTGAAGCTTTCTTT
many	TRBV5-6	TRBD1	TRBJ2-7	CASSPLQGPYEQYF	TGTGCCAGCAGCCCCCTACAGGGGCCGTACGAGCAGTACTTC
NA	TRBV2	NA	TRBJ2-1	CASGRAAIPNEQFF	TGTGCCAGCGGACGGGCCGCGATACCCAATGAGCAGTTCTTC
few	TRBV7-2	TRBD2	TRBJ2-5	CASSLGRRLAGAGRETQYF	TGTGCCAGCAGCTTAGGTCGTCGACTAGCGGGGGCAGGGAGAGAGACCCAGTACTTC
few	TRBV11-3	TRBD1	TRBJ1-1	CASSPAGTGTEAFF	TGTGCCAGCAGCCCTGCGGGGACAGGCACTGAAGCTTTCTTT
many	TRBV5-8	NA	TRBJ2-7	CASSADPSGLYEQYF	TGTGCCAGCAGCGCCGACCCATCGGGCCTATACGAGCAGTACTTC
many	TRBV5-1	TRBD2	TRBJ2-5	CASSLVAGGPVQETQYF	TGCGCCAGCAGCTTGGTGGCGGGGGGCCCCGTCCAAGAGACCCAGTACTTC
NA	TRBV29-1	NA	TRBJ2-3	CSVGSTDTQYF	TGCAGCGTTGGTAGCACAGATACGCAGTATTTT
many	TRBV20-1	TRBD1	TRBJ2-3	CSATSRDRSFTDTQYF	TGCAGTGCCACCTCTCGGGACAGGTCCTTCACAGATACGCAGTATTTT
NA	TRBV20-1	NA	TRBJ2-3	CSARDTRTRTDTQYF	TGCAGTGCTAGAGATACCCGTACTCGCACAGATACGCAGTATTTT
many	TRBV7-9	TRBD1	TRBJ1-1	CASSPDSTGVGAFF	TGTGCCAGCAGCCCCGACTCGACAGGGGTCGGGGCTTTCTTT
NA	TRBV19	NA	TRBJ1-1	CASTPDRMNTEAFF	TGTGCCAGTACCCCAGACAGAATGAACACTGAAGCTTTCTTT
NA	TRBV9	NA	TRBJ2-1	CASSTTYGYEQFF	TGTGCCAGCAGCACCACCTATGGTTATGAGCAGTTCTTC
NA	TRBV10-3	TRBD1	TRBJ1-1	CAISEGGTGDTEAFF	TGTGCCATCAGTGAGGGGGGGACAGGGGACACTGAAGCTTTCTTT
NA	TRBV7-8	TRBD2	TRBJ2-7	CASSELADQGEQYF	TGTGCCAGCAGCGAACTAGCGGACCAGGGGGAGCAGTACTTC
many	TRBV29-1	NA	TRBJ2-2	CSVAQGGTGELFF	TGCAGCGTGGCACAGGGTGGCACCGGGGAGCTGTTTTTT
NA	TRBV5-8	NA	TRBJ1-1	CASTKMGARNTEAFF	TGTGCCAGCACCAAAATGGGGGCGAGGAACACTGAAGCTTTCTTT
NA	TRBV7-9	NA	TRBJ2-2	CASSSRPGLLCRELFF	TGTGCCAGCAGCAGCAGACCGGGACTCCTTTGCCGTGAGCTGTTTTTT
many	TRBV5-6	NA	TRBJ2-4	CASSSGGPYIQYF	TGTGCCAGCAGCTCCGGCGGGCCGTACATTCAGTACTTC
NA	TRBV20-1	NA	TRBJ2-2	CSARDAGELFF	TGCAGTGCTAGGGACGCCGGGGAGCTGTTTTTT
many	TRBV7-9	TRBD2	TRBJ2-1	CASRGGPMGGFF	TGTGCGAGTCGGGGGGGGCCCATGGGAGGGTTCTTC
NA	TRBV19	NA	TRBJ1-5	CASSRVQAVNQPQHF	TGTGCCAGCTCGAGGGTACAGGCCGTCAATCAGCCCCAGCATTTT
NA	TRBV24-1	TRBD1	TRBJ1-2	CATSDPGQPYGYTF	TGTGCCACCAGTGATCCGGGACAGCCCTATGGCTACACCTTC
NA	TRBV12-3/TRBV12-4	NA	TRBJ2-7	CASSSGPKQYF	TGTGCCAGCAGCTCAGGGCCTAAGCAGTACTTC
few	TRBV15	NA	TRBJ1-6	CAVQTGGSGNSPLHF	TGTGCCGTTCAAACGGGGGGCTCGGGTAATTCACCCCTCCACTTT
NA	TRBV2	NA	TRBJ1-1	CASSPAGRDEAFF	TGTGCCAGCAGCCCCGCCGGGAGGGATGAAGCTTTCTTT
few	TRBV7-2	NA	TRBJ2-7	CASSPRPPYEQYF	TGTGCCAGCAGCCCACGACCCCCCTACGAGCAGTACTTC
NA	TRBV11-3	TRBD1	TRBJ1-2	CASSPGQGPVEYGYTF	TGTGCCAGCAGCCCAGGACAGGGGCCGGTAGAGTATGGCTACACCTTC
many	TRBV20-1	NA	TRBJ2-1	CSARASYNEQFF	TGCAGTGCCAGGGCGTCCTACAATGAGCAGTTCTTC
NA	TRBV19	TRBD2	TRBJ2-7	CASGTTGTSGYEQYF	TGTGCCAGTGGTACTACCGGGACTAGCGGCTACGAGCAGTACTTC